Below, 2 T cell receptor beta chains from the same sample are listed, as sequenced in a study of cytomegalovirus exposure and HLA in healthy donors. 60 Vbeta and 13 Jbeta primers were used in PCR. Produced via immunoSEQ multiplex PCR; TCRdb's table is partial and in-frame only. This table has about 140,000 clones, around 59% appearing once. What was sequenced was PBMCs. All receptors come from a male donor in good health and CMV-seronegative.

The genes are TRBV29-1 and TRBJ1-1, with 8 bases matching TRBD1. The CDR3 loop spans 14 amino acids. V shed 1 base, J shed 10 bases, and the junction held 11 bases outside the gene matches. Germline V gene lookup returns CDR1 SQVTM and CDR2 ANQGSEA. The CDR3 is CSVEGRQGALRAFF. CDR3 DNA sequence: TGCAGCGTTGAAGGGCGGCAGGGGGCTCTGAGAGCTTTCTTT.

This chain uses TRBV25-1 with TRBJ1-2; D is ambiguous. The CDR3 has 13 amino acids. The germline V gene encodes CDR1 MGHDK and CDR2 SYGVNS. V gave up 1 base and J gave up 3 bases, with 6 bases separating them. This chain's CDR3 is CASSELLYYGYTF. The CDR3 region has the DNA TGTGCCAGCAGTGAATTATTGTACTATGGCTACACCTTC.